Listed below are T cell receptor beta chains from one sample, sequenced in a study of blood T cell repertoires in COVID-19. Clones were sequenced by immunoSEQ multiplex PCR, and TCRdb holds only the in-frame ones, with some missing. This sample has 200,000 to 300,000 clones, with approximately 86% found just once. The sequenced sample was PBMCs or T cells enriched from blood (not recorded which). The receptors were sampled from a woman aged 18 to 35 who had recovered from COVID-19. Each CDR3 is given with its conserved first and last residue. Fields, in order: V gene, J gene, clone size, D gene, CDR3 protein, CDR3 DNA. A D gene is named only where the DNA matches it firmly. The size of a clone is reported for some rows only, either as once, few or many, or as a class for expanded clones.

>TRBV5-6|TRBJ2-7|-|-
CASSLGTYYEQYF
TGTGCCAGCAGCCTCGGGACTTACTACGAGCAGTACTTC
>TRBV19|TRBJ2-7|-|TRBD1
CAVRGQEGYEQYF
TGTGCCGTTCGGGGACAGGAGGGGTACGAGCAGTACTTC
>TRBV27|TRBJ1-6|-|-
CASSLRRGKSPLHF
TGTGCCAGCAGTTTAAGGCGGGGGAAATCACCCCTCCACTTT
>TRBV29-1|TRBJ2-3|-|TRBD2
CSVEVYSGRPRTDTQYF
TGCAGCGTTGAAGTGTATAGCGGGAGGCCGCGCACAGATACGCAGTATTTT
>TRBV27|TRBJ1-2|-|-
CASSLSGGYGYTF
TGTGCCAGCAGTTTATCGGGGGGTTATGGCTACACCTTC
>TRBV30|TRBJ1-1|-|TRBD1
CAWGGTGITEAFF
TGTGCCTGGGGCGGGACAGGGATAACTGAAGCTTTCTTT
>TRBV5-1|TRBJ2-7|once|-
CASSLVRAGTLREQYF
TGCGCCAGCAGCTTGGTTAGGGCGGGGACCCTAAGGGAGCAGTACTTC
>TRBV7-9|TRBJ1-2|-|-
CASSLVGRDGYTF
TGTGCCAGCAGCTTAGTAGGGAGGGATGGCTACACCTTC
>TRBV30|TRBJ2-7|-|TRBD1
CAWDQAGGFDEQYF
TGTGCCTGGGATCAGGCAGGGGGTTTCGACGAGCAGTACTTC
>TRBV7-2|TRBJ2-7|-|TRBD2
CASSPPSGPYYEQYF
TGTGCCAGCAGCCCCCCTAGCGGGCCTTACTACGAGCAGTACTTC
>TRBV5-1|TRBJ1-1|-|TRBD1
CASRQGQGAPTEAFF
TGCGCCAGCAGACAAGGACAGGGGGCGCCCACTGAAGCTTTCTTT
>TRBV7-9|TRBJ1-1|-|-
CASHLRGNTEAFF
TGTGCCAGCCACCTAAGGGGGAACACTGAAGCTTTCTTT
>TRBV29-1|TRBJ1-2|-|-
CSVEDARQANYGYTF
TGCAGCGTTGAAGACGCACGACAGGCTAACTATGGCTACACCTTC
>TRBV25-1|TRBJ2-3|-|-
CASSDRASEGHNTQYF
TGTGCCAGCAGTGATAGAGCGTCGGAGGGCCACAATACGCAGTATTTT
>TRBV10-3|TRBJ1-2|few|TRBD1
CATLGQGHSNYGYTF
TGTGCCACCTTGGGACAGGGACATTCTAACTATGGCTACACCTTC
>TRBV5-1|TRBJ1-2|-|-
CASSLQQGGDGYTF
TGCGCCAGCAGCTTACAACAGGGTGGTGATGGCTACACCTTC
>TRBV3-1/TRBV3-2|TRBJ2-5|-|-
CASSQDGLQETQYF
TGTGCCAGCAGCCAAGATGGGCTCCAAGAGACCCAGTACTTC
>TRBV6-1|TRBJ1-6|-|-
CASSEGNRARNSPLHF
TGTGCCAGCAGTGAAGGCAACAGGGCGAGGAATTCACCCCTCCACTTT
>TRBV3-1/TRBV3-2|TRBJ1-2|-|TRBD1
CASSQDPGQGVHGYTF
TGTGCCAGCAGCCAAGACCCGGGACAGGGGGTTCATGGCTACACCTTC
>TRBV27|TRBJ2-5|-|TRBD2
CASINRITSGQETQYF
TGTGCCAGCATCAACCGGATAACTAGCGGACAAGAGACCCAGTACTTC
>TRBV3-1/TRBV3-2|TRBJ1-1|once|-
CASSQGGLTEAFF
TGTGCCAGCAGCCAGGGGGGGCTGACTGAAGCTTTCTTT
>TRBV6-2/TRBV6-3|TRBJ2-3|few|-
CASSQSRDTDTQYF
TGTGCCAGCAGCCAGAGCCGTGACACAGATACGCAGTATTTT
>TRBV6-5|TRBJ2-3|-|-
CASSYLGVLGTQYF
TGTGCCAGCAGTTACCTAGGGGTTTTGGGTACGCAGTATTTT
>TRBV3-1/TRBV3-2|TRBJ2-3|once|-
CASSQVPQADTQYF
TGTGCCAGCAGCCAAGTCCCTCAGGCAGATACGCAGTATTTT
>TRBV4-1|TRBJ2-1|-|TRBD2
CASSPTGLAPYNEQFF
TGCGCCAGCAGCCCAACAGGACTAGCGCCATACAATGAGCAGTTCTTC
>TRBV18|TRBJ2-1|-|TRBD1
CASTQGTGAPRVQFF
TGTGCCAGCACACAGGGGACAGGGGCCCCTCGGGTGCAGTTCTTC
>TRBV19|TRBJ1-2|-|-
CASSITIPRVANYGYTF
TGTGCCAGTAGTATAACAATCCCGCGGGTAGCTAACTATGGCTACACCTTC
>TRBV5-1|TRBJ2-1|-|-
CASSLDSAADEQFF
TGCGCCAGCAGCTTGGACTCAGCCGCGGATGAGCAGTTCTTC
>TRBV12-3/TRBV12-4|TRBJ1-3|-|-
CASSPRSGNTIYF
TGTGCCAGCAGCCCCCGCTCTGGAAACACCATATATTTT
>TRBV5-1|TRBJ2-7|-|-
CASRTTPTGLSYEQYF
TGCGCCAGCAGGACGACCCCAACAGGGCTCTCCTACGAGCAGTACTTC
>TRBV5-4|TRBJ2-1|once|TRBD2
CASSPTSGVSYNEQFF
TGTGCCAGCAGTCCGACTAGCGGGGTCTCCTACAATGAGCAGTTCTTC
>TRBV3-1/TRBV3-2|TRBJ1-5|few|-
CASSLSRVHQPQHF
TGTGCCAGCAGCCTCTCCAGGGTACATCAGCCCCAGCATTTT
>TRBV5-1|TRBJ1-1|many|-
CASSLVGGMNTEAFF
TGCGCCAGCAGCTTGGTGGGAGGCATGAACACTGAAGCTTTCTTT
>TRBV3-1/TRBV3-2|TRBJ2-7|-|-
CASSQEGQGQFHYEQYF
TGTGCCAGCAGCCAAGAAGGTCAGGGGCAGTTTCACTACGAGCAGTACTTC
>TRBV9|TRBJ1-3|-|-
CASSVESGRYSGNTIYF
TGTGCCAGCAGCGTAGAATCAGGCAGATACTCTGGAAACACCATATATTTT
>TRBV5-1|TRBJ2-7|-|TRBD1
CASRGTGIYEQYF
TGCGCCAGCAGGGGGACAGGTATCTACGAGCAGTACTTC
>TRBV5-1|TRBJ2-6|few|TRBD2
CAAGDSRSGANVLTF
TGCGCCGCGGGGGACTCCCGCTCTGGGGCCAACGTCCTGACTTTC
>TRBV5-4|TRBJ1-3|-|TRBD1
CASSRLRTGPSSGNTIYF
TGTGCCAGCAGCCGCTTAAGGACAGGGCCAAGCTCTGGAAACACCATATATTTT
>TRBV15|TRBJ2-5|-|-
CATSRGTEGETQYF
TGTGCCACCAGCAGAGGTACGGAGGGGGAGACCCAGTACTTC
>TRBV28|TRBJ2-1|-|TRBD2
CASSLGLAGDNEQFF
TGTGCCAGCAGTTTAGGACTAGCGGGAGACAATGAGCAGTTCTTC
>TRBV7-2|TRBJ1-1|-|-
CASSPWGVTEAFF
TGTGCCAGCAGCCCCTGGGGGGTGACTGAAGCTTTCTTT
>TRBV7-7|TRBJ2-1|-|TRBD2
CASSPLAGGNEQFF
TGTGCCAGCAGCCCTTTAGCGGGAGGCAATGAGCAGTTCTTC
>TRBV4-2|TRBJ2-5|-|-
CASSQKRGETQYF
TGTGCCAGCAGCCAAAAACGGGGGGAGACCCAGTACTTC
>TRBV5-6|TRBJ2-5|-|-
CASSLLNSARETQYF
TGTGCCAGCAGCTTGCTGAATTCAGCGCGGGAGACCCAGTACTTC
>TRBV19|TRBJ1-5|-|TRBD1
CASSILRGQGNQPQHF
TGTGCCAGTAGTATTTTAAGGGGGCAGGGCAATCAGCCCCAGCATTTT
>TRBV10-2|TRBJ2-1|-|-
CASRANNEQFF
TGCGCCAGCAGGGCCAACAATGAGCAGTTCTTC
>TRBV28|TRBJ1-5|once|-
CASSLGGPSNQPQHF
TGTGCCAGCAGTTTAGGCGGGCCTAGCAATCAGCCCCAGCATTTT
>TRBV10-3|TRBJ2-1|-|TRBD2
CAISDERELLHNEQFF
TGTGCCATCAGTGATGAGCGGGAGCTCTTACACAATGAGCAGTTCTTC
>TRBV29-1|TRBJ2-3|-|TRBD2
CSAGGGLGSTDTQYF
TGCAGCGCCGGCGGGGGGCTCGGTAGCACAGATACGCAGTATTTT
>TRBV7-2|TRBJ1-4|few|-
CASTAGTNEKLFF
TGTGCCAGCACCGCAGGGACAAATGAAAAACTGTTTTTT
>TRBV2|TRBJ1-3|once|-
CASRILRATIYF
TGTGCCAGCAGGATACTCAGGGCAACCATATATTTT
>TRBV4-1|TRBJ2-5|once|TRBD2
CASSQALAGGQETQYF
TGCGCCAGCAGCCAAGCCCTAGCGGGAGGTCAAGAGACCCAGTACTTC
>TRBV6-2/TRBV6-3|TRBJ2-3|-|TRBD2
CASSRTSGGTQYF
TGTGCCAGCAGCCGGACTAGCGGGGGGACGCAGTATTTT
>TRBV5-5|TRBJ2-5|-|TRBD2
CASSLGLAGIQETQYF
TGTGCCAGCAGCTTAGGACTAGCGGGAATCCAAGAGACCCAGTACTTC
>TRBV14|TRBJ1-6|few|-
CASSQNRGNSPLHF
TGTGCCAGCAGCCAGAACCGAGGGAATTCACCCCTCCACTTT
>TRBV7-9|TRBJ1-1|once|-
CASSPPSNTEAFF
TGTGCCAGCAGCCCTCCCTCGAACACTGAAGCTTTCTTT
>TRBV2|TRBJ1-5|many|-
CASSPLGAGAFNQPQHF
TGTGCCAGCAGTCCCCTGGGGGCGGGGGCTTTTAATCAGCCCCAGCATTTT
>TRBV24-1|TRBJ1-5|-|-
CATSDPGSKAQHF
TGTGCCACCAGTGATCCGGGGTCCAAAGCCCAGCATTTT
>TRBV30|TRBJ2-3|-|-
CAWSTLLGGDTQYF
TGTGCCTGGAGTACCCTGCTCGGGGGAGATACGCAGTATTTT
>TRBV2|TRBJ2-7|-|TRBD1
CASSYRTGTEYF
TGTGCCAGCAGTTACCGGACAGGAACGGAGTACTTC